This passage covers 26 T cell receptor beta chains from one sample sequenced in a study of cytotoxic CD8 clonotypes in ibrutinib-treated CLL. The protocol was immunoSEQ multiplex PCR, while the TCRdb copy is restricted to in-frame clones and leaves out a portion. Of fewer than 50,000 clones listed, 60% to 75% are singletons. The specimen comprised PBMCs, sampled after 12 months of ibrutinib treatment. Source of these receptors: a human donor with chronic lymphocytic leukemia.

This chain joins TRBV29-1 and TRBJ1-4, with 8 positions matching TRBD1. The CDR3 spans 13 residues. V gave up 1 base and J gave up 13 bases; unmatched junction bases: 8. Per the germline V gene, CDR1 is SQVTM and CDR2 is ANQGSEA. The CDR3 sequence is CSVEGDRWKGLFF. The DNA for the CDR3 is TGCAGCGTTGAAGGGGACAGGTGGAAAGGACTGTTTTTT. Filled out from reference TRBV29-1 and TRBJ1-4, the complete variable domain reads SAVISQKPSRDICQRGTSLTIQCQVDSQVTMMFWYRQQPGQSLTLIATANQGSEATYESGFVIDKFPISRPNLTFSTLTVSNMSPEDSSIYLCSVEGDRWKGLFFGSGTQLSVL.

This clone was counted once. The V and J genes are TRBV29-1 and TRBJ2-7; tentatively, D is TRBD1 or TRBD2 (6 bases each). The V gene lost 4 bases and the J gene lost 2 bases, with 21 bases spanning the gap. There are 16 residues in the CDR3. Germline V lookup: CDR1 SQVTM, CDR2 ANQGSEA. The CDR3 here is CSVGRLGWGATYEQYF. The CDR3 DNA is TGCAGCGTTGGGCGTTTGGGGTGGGGGGCTACCTACGAGCAGTACTTC.

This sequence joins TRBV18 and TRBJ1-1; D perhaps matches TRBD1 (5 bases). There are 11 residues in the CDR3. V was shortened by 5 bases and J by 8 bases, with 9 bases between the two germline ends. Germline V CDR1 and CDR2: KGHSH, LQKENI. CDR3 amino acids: CASSVDREAFF. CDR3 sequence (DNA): TGTGCCAGCTCAGTAGACAGAGAAGCTTTCTTT.

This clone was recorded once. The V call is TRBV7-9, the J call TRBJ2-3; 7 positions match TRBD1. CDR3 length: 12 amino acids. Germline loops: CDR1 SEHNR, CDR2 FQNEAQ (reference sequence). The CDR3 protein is CATGQSTDTQYF. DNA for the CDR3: TGTGCTACGGGACAGAGCACAGATACGCAGTATTTT.

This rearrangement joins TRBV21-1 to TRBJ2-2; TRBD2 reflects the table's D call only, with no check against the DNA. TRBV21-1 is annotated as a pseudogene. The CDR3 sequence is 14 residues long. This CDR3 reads CASIKGGGTGELFF. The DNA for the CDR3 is TGTGCCAGCATTAAGGGAGGGGGGACCGGGGAGCTGTTTTTT.

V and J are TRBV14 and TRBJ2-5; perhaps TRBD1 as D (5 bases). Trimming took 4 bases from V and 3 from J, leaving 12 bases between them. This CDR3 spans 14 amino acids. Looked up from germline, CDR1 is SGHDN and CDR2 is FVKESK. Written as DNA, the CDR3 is TGTGCCAGCAGCCCAAGGGGATTAGAAGAGACCCAGTACTTC. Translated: CASSPRGLEETQYF.

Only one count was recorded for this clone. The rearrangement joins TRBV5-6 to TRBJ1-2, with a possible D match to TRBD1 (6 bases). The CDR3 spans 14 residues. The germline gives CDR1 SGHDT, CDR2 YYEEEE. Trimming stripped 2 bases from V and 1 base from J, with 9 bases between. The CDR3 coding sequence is TGTGCCAGCAGCTTCGCAGGGGATAACTATGGCTACACCTTC. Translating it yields CASSFAGDNYGYTF.

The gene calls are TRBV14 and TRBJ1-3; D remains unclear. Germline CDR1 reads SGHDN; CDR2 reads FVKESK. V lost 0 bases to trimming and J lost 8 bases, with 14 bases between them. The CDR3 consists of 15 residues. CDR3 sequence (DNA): TGTGCCAGCAGCCAAGAATTACCTCCGGCGGACACCATATATTTT. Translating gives CASSQELPPADTIYF.

The DNA of the CDR3 is TGTGCCAGCATAGATCCGAGCTCCTACAATGAGCAGTTCTTC. Its protein is CASIDPSSYNEQFF. This chain uses TRBV6-5 with TRBJ2-1; D uncertain. Germline CDR1 and CDR2: MNHEY and SVGAGI. The length of the CDR3 is 14 residues. Between the trimmed V and J ends, which lost 7 bases and 0 bases, there was a span of 10 bases.

CDR3 amino acids: CASSLARGSGSGNTIYF. The CDR3 DNA follows: TGCGCCAGCAGCTTGGCCCGGGGCTCCGGCTCTGGAAACACCATATATTTT. This chain joins TRBV5-1 and TRBJ1-3; a weak D match, TRBD1 (5 bases). The germline gives CDR1 SGHRS, CDR2 YFSETQ. The V and J ends lost 0 bases and 0 bases respectively, with 13 bases between them. The CDR3 is 17 residues long.

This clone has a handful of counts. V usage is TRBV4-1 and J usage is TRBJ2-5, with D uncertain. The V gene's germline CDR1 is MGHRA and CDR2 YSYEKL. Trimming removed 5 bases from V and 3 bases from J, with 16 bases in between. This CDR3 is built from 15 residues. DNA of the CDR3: TGCGCCAGCAGCTCACAGAGTATCCCCGAAGAGACCCAGTACTTC. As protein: CASSSQSIPEETQYF.

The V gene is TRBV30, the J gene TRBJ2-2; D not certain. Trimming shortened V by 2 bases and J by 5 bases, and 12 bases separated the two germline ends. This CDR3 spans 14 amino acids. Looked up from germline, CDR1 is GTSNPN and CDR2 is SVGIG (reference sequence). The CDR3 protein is CAWSFEPGTGELFF. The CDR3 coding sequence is TGTGCCTGGAGTTTTGAACCCGGGACCGGGGAGCTGTTTTTT.

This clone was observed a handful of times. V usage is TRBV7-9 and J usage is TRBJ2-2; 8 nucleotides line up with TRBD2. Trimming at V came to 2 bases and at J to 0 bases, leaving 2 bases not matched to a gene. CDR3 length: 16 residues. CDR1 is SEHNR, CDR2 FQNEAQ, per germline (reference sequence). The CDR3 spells CASSLSGGANTGELFF. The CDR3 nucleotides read TGTGCCAGCAGCTTAAGCGGGGGCGCGAACACCGGGGAGCTGTTTTTT.

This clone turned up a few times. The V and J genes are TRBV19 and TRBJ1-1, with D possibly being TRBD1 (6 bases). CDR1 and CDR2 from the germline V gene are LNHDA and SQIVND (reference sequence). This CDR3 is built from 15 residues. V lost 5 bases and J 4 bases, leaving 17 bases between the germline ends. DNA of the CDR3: TGTGCCAGTAGTCTTCAACGGGGGGCCAGCACTGAAGCTTTCTTT. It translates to CASSLQRGASTEAFF. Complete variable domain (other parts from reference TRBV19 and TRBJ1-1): DGGITQSPKYLFRKEGQNVTLSCEQNLNHDAMYWYRQDPGQGLRLIYYSQIVNDFQKGDIAEGYSVSREKKESFPLTVTSAQKNPTAFYLCASSLQRGASTEAFFGQGTRLTVV.

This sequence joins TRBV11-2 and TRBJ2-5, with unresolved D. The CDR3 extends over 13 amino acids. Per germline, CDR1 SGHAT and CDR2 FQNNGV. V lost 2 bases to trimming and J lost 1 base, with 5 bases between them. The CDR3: CASSLRTQETQYF. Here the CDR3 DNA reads TGTGCCAGCAGCTTACGGACCCAAGAGACCCAGTACTTC. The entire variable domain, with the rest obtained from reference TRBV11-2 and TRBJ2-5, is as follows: EAGVAQSPRYKIIEKRQSVAFWCNPISGHATLYWYQQILGQGPKLLIQFQNNGVVDDSQLPKDRFSAERLKGVDSTLKIQPAKLEDSAVYLCASSLRTQETQYFGPGTRLLVL.

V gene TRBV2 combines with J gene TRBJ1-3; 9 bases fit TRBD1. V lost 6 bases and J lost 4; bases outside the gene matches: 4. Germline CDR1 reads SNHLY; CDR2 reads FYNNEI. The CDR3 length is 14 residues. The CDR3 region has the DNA TGTGCCAGCAGGATCGGGACAGGGGGAAACACCATATATTTT. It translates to CASRIGTGGNTIYF.

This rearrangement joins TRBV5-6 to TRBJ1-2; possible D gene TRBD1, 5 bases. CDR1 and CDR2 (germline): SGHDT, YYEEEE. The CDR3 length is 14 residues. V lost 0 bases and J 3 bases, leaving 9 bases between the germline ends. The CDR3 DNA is TGTGCCAGCAGCTTGGTCTTCAGGGACTATGGCTACACCTTC. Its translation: CASSLVFRDYGYTF.

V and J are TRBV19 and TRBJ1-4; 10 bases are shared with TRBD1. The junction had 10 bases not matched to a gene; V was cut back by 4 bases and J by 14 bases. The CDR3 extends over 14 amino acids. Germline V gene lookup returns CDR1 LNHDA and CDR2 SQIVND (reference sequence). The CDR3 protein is CASSTSGQGSGLFF. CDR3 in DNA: TGTGCCAGTAGTACTTCGGGACAGGGGTCCGGTCTGTTTTTT.

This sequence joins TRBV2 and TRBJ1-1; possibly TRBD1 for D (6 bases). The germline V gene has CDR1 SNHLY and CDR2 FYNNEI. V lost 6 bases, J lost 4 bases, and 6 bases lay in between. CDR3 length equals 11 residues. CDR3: CASRGGTEAFF. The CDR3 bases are TGTGCCAGCAGAGGGGGCACTGAAGCTTTCTTT.

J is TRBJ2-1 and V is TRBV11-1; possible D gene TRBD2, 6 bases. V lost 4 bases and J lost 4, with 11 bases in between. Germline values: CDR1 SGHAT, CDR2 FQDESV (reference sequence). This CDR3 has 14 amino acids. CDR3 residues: CASSSEGWYNEQFF. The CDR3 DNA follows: TGTGCCAGCAGCTCGGAGGGTTGGTACAATGAGCAGTTCTTC.

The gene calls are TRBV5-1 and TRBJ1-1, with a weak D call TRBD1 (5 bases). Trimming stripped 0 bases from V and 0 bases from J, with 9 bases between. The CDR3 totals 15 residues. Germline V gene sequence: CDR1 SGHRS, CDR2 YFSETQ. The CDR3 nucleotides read TGCGCCAGCAGCTTGGTCGGGACCGTGAACACTGAAGCTTTCTTT. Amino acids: CASSLVGTVNTEAFF.

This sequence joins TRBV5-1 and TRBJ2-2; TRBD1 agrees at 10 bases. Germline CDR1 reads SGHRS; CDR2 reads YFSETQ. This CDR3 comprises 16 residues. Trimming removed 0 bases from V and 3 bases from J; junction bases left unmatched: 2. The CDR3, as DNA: TGCGCCAGCAGCTTGGTCGGACAGGGGGACACCGGGGAGCTGTTTTTT. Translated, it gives CASSLVGQGDTGELFF. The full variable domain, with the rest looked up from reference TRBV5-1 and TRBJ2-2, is KAGVTQTPRYLIKTRGQQVTLSCSPISGHRSVSWYQQTPGQGLQFLFEYFSETQRNKGNFPGRFSGRQFSNSRSEMNVSTLELGDSALYLCASSLVGQGDTGELFFGEGSRLTVL.

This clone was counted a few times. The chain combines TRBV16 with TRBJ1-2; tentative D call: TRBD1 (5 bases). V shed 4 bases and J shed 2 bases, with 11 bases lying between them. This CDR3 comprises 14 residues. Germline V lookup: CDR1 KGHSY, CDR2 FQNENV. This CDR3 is CASSPRGGNYGYTF. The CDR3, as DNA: TGTGCCAGCAGCCCCCGGGGGGGAAACTATGGCTACACCTTC.

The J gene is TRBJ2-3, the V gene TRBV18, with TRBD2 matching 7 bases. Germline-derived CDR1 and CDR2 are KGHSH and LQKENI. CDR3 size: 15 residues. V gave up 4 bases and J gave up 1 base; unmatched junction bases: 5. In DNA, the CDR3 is TGTGCCAGCTCACTAGGACTAGTACGCACAGATACGCAGTATTTT. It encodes CASSLGLVRTDTQYF.

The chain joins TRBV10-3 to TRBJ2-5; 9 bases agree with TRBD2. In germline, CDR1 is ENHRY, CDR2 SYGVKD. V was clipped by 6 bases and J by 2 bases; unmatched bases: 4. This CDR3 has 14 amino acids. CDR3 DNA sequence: TGTGCCATCAGGACTAGCGGAGGACAAGAGACCCAGTACTTC. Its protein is CAIRTSGGQETQYF.

The CDR3 region has the DNA TGTGCCTGGAGTGATGGACGAGGAAATCAGCCCCAGCATTTT. It specifies CAWSDGRGNQPQHF. J is TRBJ1-5 and V is TRBV30; D is undetermined. This CDR3 comprises 14 residues. CDR1 GTSNPN and CDR2 SVGIG come from the germline V gene (reference sequence). V was trimmed by 1 base and J by 4 bases, leaving 11 bases between them. Full variable domain (remainder filled in from reference TRBV30 and TRBJ1-5): SQTIHQWPATLVQPVGSPLSLECTVEGTSNPNLYWYRQAAGRGLQLLFYSVGIGQISSEVPQNLSASRPQDRQFILSSKKLLLSDSGFYLCAWSDGRGNQPQHFGDGTRLSIL.